This T cell receptor (beta chain) was observed in a study of cytomegalovirus exposure and HLA in healthy donors. Broader study findings: When a later analysis compared HLA-associated TCR beta chains with equally common others, the HLA-associated chains turned out to be more clonally expanded and to have lower generation probabilities.

The ends lost 4 bases at V and 8 bases at J; junction bases unmatched: 8. The CDR3 has 14 residues. Germline CDR1 reads SGHNT; CDR2 reads YENEEA. The primer mix had 60 Vbeta and 13 Jbeta primers. In the study's own analysis: Later, 65 million to 85 million unique TCR beta chains were counted in an analysis, and 8.5 million to 13 million of them were shared. Produced via immunoSEQ multiplex PCR; TCRdb's table is partial and in-frame only. The DNA gave D and trimming, while V, J and clone size come from that table. This table has 170,000 or so clones, about three quarters appearing once. In the case of this clone: Its antigen remains unidentified.

The genes are TRBV11-3 and TRBJ2-1; 7 bases map to TRBD2. The source material was PBMCs. The TCR sequence derives from a woman under 40 in good health and CMV-seropositive. CDR3 amino acids: CASSSRTSLDEQFF. CDR3 nucleotides: TGTGCCAGCAGCTCCCGGACTAGTTTGGATGAGCAGTTCTTC.